A single sample is the source of the 29 T cell receptor beta chains below, sequenced in a study of neurological immune-mediated disorders. TCRdb recomputed calls from the 5' RACE reads with MiXCR, one row per CDR3 protein. In the table there are approximately 77,000 distinct CDR3 sequences, roughly 10% of which are singletons. Sequencing was done on a sample of PBMCs. These receptors were collected from a man in his fifties in good health.

This clonotype was seen ten or more times. J is TRBJ2-1 and V is TRBV20-1; 8 bases agree with TRBD1. This CDR3 contains 17 residues. V lost 6 bases, J lost 3 bases, and 16 bases stayed unmatched. In germline, CDR1 is DFQATT, CDR2 SNEGSKA (reference sequence). CDR3 residues: CSASPPGGDLLYNEQFF. In DNA form, the CDR3 reads TGCAGTGCGAGCCCTCCAGGGGGCGATTTACTCTACAATGAGCAGTTCTTC.

This clonotype came up many times. V and J are TRBV28 and TRBJ1-5, with D unclear. V shed 6 bases and J shed 1 base, with 13 bases lying between them. The CDR3 covers 15 residues. CDR1 and CDR2 (germline): MDHEN, SYDVKM. This CDR3 reads CASSQVTGSNQPQHF. For the CDR3, the DNA is TGTGCCAGCAGCCAAGTCACGGGAAGCAATCAGCCCCAGCATTTT.

In its sample, this clonotype was seen many times. The chain recombines TRBV12-3 or TRBV12-4 with TRBJ2-1; TRBD1 might be the D (6 bases). V was cut by 7 bases and J by 4 bases, with 14 bases left in between. The CDR3 is made up of 14 amino acids. Written as DNA, the CDR3 is TGTGCCAGCACCCAGGGGCGAGGGTACAATGAGCAGTTCTTC. It specifies CASTQGRGYNEQFF.

This clonotype occurred many times. CDR3 coding DNA: TGTGCCAGCAGCTTGGAGGGAGATACGCAGTATTTT. Amino acid sequence: CASSLEGDTQYF. The V gene is TRBV5-5, the J gene TRBJ2-3; D is unresolved. The length of the CDR3 is 12 residues. Between the trimmed V and J ends, which lost 0 bases and 5 bases, there was a span of 4 bases. CDR1 is SGHKS, CDR2 YYEKEE, per germline (reference sequence).

The sample holds many counts of this clonotype. This rearrangement joins TRBV10-3 to TRBJ2-7, with 11 positions matching TRBD1. Unmatched junction bases numbered 3, after V lost 4 bases and J lost 4 bases. The CDR3 loop spans 14 amino acids. Germline assignment: CDR1 ENHRY and CDR2 SYGVKD. The CDR3 sequence is CAISVGQGAYEQYF. As DNA, the CDR3 is TGTGCCATCAGTGTCGGACAGGGGGCATACGAGCAGTACTTC.

This clonotype was observed many times. This rearrangement joins TRBV28 to TRBJ2-5, with 9 positions matching TRBD1. J gave up 6 bases and V 4 bases, and 9 bases lay outside the gene matches. The CDR3 length is 15 residues. Germline CDR1 is MDHEN and CDR2 is SYDVKM. The CDR3: CASSSSGQGGQTQYF. As DNA, the CDR3 is TGTGCCAGCAGTTCCTCGGGACAGGGAGGACAGACCCAGTACTTC. Full variable domain (missing parts from reference TRBV28 and TRBJ2-5): DVKVTQSSRYLVKRTGEKVFLECVQDMDHENMFWYRQDPGLGLRLIYFSYDVKMKEKGDIPEGYSVSREKKERFSLILESASTNQTSMYLCASSSSGQGGQTQYFGPGTRLLVL.

The table lists this clonotype with many counts. The genes are TRBV21-1 and TRBJ2-4. TRBV21-1 is deemed a pseudogene. The CDR3 is made up of 10 amino acids. The CDR3 loop reads CASSNYNQYF. CDR3 sequence (DNA): TGTGCCAGCAGCAATTATAATCAGTACTTC.

This clonotype was detected many times. Written as DNA, the CDR3 is TGTGCCAGCAGCTTATCCTCGGACAGGGGCAAGACCCAGTACTTC. Translating it yields CASSLSSDRGKTQYF. The chain joins TRBV7-2 to TRBJ2-5; 9 bases are a match to TRBD1. V shed 2 bases and J 6 bases; nucleotides not matched to a gene: 7. The CDR3 sequence is 15 residues long. Germline V CDR1 and CDR2: SGHTA, FQGNSA.

This clonotype was seen at least ten times. A much larger clone differs from this one at a single base, so this may be a read error. The chain combines TRBV7-2 with TRBJ1-2, with D perhaps matching TRBD1 (5 bases). The CDR3 is 15 residues long. Germline CDR1 and CDR2: SGHTA and FQGNSA. The CDR3 is CANSLGLGQGYGYTF. In DNA form, the CDR3 reads TGTGCCAACAGCTTAGGGCTAGGGCAGGGATATGGCTACACCTTC. Variable domain in full (rest from reference TRBV7-2 and TRBJ1-2): GAGVSQSPSNKVTEKGKDVELRCDPISGHTALYWYRQSLGQGLEFLIYFQGNSAPDKSGLPSDRFSAERTGGSVSTLTIQRTQQEDSAVYLCANSLGLGQGYGYTFGSGTRLTVV.

Ten or more counts support this clonotype. The chain carries TRBV5-1 and TRBJ2-2; D gene unclear. The CDR3 consists of 15 residues. Germline V gene data show CDR1 as SGHRS and CDR2 as YFSETQ. Between the trimmed V and J ends, which lost 0 bases and 1 base, there was a span of 7 bases. CDR3 in amino acids: CASSLAAGNTGELFF. CDR3 nucleotides: TGCGCCAGCAGCTTGGCGGCAGGGAACACCGGGGAGCTGTTTTTT.

This clonotype was counted at least ten times. The V call is TRBV28, the J call TRBJ2-7; the match to TRBD1 covers 10 bases. CDR3 length: 17 amino acids. Germline V gene lookup returns CDR1 MDHEN and CDR2 SYDVKM. V lost 3 bases, J lost 3 bases, and 11 bases stayed unmatched. CDR3 loop: CASSFRDRGPAHYEQYF. The DNA for the CDR3 is TGTGCCAGCAGTTTCCGGGACAGGGGACCCGCACACTACGAGCAGTACTTC.

This clonotype was found many times. This chain connects TRBV20-1 to TRBJ1-5; TRBD1 aligns across 7 bases. The CDR3 consists of 13 residues. From germline, CDR1 is DFQATT and CDR2 SNEGSKA (reference sequence). V lost 5 bases and J lost 3; bases outside the gene matches: 4. The CDR3: CSALRGSNQPQHF. The CDR3 DNA is TGCAGTGCTCTCAGGGGGTCCAATCAGCCCCAGCATTTT.

As regards this clonotype: A junction end diverges from the germline sequence, so it may reflect a read error. The chain recombines TRBV11-2 with TRBJ2-2; TRBD1 matches 8 bases. CDR1 and CDR2 from the germline V gene are SGHAT and FQNNGV. CDR3 length equals 15 residues. The DNA for the CDR3 is TGTGCCAGCAGGAAAAGACAGGGGAACACCGTGGAGCTGTTTTTT. Its translation is CASRKRQGNTVELFF.

At least ten counts were recorded for this clonotype. V usage is TRBV7-3 and J usage is TRBJ2-1; 7 bases line up with TRBD1. The germline gives CDR1 SGHTA, CDR2 FQGTGA. The ends lost 5 bases at V and 2 bases at J; junction bases unmatched: 6. The CDR3 length is 15 residues. The CDR3 is CASSPHQGAYNEQFF. The CDR3 region has the DNA TGTGCCAGCAGCCCTCACCAGGGGGCCTACAATGAGCAGTTCTTC.

This clonotype appeared many times. The rearrangement links TRBV20-1 to TRBJ2-7; a weak D match, TRBD2 (6 bases). There are 15 residues in the CDR3. Trimming removed 4 bases at V and 2 bases at J, with 18 bases between. CDR1 is DFQATT, CDR2 SNEGSKA, per germline (reference sequence). Here the CDR3 DNA reads TGCAGTGCTAAAGAGGGGACTCATATTCCCTACGAGCAGTACTTC. Translation gives CSAKEGTHIPYEQYF.

This clonotype was recorded many times. The chain carries TRBV7-3 and TRBJ2-5; TRBD2 aligns across 9 bases. The CDR3 is 16 amino acids. The V and J ends lost 0 bases and 4 bases, in that order; junction bases with no gene match: 6. The V gene's germline CDR1 is SGHTA and CDR2 FQGTGA. This chain's CDR3 is CASSLTRAGGLETQYF. CDR3 sequence (DNA): TGTGCCAGCAGCTTAACGCGGGCGGGAGGGTTAGAGACCCAGTACTTC.

This clonotype was seen repeatedly, ten times or more. This chain uses TRBV29-1 with TRBJ2-1; 10 nucleotides line up with TRBD2. There are 14 residues in the CDR3. Germline V gene sequence: CDR1 SQVTM, CDR2 ANQGSEA. V dropped 3 bases and J dropped 8; count of bases not matched to a gene: 7. CDR3 bases: TGCAGCGTTGATAGGCTAGCGGGAGTCCATGAGCAGTTCTTC. The encoded protein is CSVDRLAGVHEQFF.

This clonotype was recorded at least ten times. The chain couples TRBV5-1 to TRBJ2-1; D is ambiguous. Trimming removed 0 bases from V and 2 bases from J, with 9 bases in between. This CDR3 comprises 15 residues. The germline gives CDR1 SGHRS, CDR2 YFSETQ. The CDR3 DNA is TGCGCCAGCAGCTTGGAATCGACACCCTACAATGAGCAGTTCTTC. This sequence encodes CASSLESTPYNEQFF.

This clonotype was counted ten times or more. The chain employs TRBV5-6 and TRBJ2-2; TRBD1 aligns across 9 bases. Unmatched junction bases numbered 5, after V lost 4 bases and J lost 1 base. This CDR3 contains 16 residues. The V gene's germline CDR1 is SGHDT and CDR2 YYEEEE. For the CDR3, the DNA is TGTGCCAGCAGCCCGGGGACAGGGAGGAACACCGGGGAGCTGTTTTTT. Translation gives CASSPGTGRNTGELFF.

Points on this clonotype: A junction end diverges from the germline sequence, so it may reflect a read error. The V and J genes are TRBV20-1 and TRBJ2-7; D remains unclear. CDR3 length equals 13 residues. The germline V gene has CDR1 DFQATT and CDR2 SNEGSKA (reference sequence). The CDR3 loop is CNASPSLNYEQYF. The CDR3 nucleotides read TGCAATGCTAGTCCGAGTTTGAACTACGAGCAGTACTTC.

This clonotype has more than one count but fewer than ten. The V gene is TRBV5-1, the J gene TRBJ2-3; 13 bases fit TRBD2. The CDR3 contains 17 residues. Germline V gene sequence: CDR1 SGHRS, CDR2 YFSETQ. V was pared by 4 bases and J by 1 base, with 6 bases of the junction left unmatched. CDR3 coding DNA: TGCGCCAGCAGCGTCGGGACTAGCGGGAAAGGCACAGATACGCAGTATTTT. Translating it yields CASSVGTSGKGTDTQYF.

This clonotype was detected ten times or more. The chain joins TRBV12-3 or TRBV12-4 to TRBJ2-7; a possible D gene is TRBD2 (6 bases). The CDR3 covers 13 residues. The V end was cut by 5 bases, the J end by 4 bases, with 12 bases between. This CDR3 reads CASSVGSLYEQYF. Here the CDR3 DNA reads TGTGCCAGCAGTGTCGGGAGTCTTTACGAGCAGTACTTC.

This clonotype appeared many times. V gene TRBV5-1 combines with J gene TRBJ2-7; D is unresolved. V was shortened by 0 bases and J by 5 bases, with 12 bases between the two germline ends. The CDR3 length is 14 residues. Germline CDR1 reads SGHRS; CDR2 reads YFSETQ. CDR3 protein: CASSLELKIDEQYF. The CDR3 DNA reads TGCGCCAGCAGCTTGGAACTAAAGATCGACGAGCAGTACTTC.

This clonotype was counted at least ten times. V is TRBV5-1 and J is TRBJ1-1; tentative D call: TRBD1 (5 bases). The germline gives CDR1 SGHRS, CDR2 YFSETQ. Trimming left V 6 bases short and J 4 bases short, with 13 bases between. The CDR3 sequence is 13 residues long. CDR3 sequence reads: CASMLRGGTEAFF. The CDR3 coding sequence is TGCGCCAGCATGCTCCGGGGGGGCACTGAAGCTTTCTTT.

The table lists this clonotype with a few counts. This sequence joins TRBV3-1 and TRBJ1-3, with D tentatively TRBD1 (5 bases). CDR3 size: 18 residues. Germline V gives CDR1 LGHDT, CDR2 YNNKEL (reference sequence). Trimming removed 0 bases from V and 2 bases from J, with 17 bases in between. The chain's CDR3 is CASSQELARDPPGNTIYF. The DNA for the CDR3 is TGTGCCAGCAGCCAAGAACTTGCCAGGGATCCACCTGGAAACACCATATATTTT. The full variable domain, with the rest looked up from reference TRBV3-1 and TRBJ1-3, is DTAVSQTPKYLVTQMGNDKSIKCEQNLGHDTMYWYKQDSKKFLKIMFSYNNKELIINETVPNRFSPKSPDKAHLNLHINSLELGDSAVYFCASSQELARDPPGNTIYFGEGSWLTVV.

This clonotype was detected ten times or more. The genes are TRBV18 and TRBJ2-3; maybe TRBD1 (6 bases). V shed 3 bases and J shed 4 bases, with 14 bases lying between them. This CDR3 contains 15 residues. Germline loops: CDR1 KGHSH, CDR2 LQKENI. CDR3 sequence: CASSPPQGIPDTQYF. The CDR3 DNA is TGTGCCAGCTCACCCCCGCAGGGGATACCAGATACGCAGTATTTT.

This clonotype was seen many times. V usage is TRBV5-1 and J usage is TRBJ2-5, with D unclear. V lost 7 bases, J lost 0 bases, and 13 bases lay in between. CDR1 and CDR2 (germline): SGHRS, YFSETQ. The CDR3 spans 14 residues. CDR3 sequence reads: CASQVWGYQETQYF. CDR3 bases: TGCGCCAGCCAGGTTTGGGGATACCAAGAGACCCAGTACTTC.

This clonotype has ten or more counts. The chain carries TRBV20-1 and TRBJ2-5; the match to TRBD2 covers 11 bases. Germline CDR1 and CDR2: DFQATT and SNEGSKA (reference sequence). The CDR3 spans 16 residues. Trimming took 2 bases from V and 5 from J; bases not matched to a gene: 10. CDR3 sequence reads: CSARRAGPSGRETQYF. The CDR3 DNA reads TGCAGTGCTAGAAGGGCAGGTCCTAGCGGGAGGGAGACCCAGTACTTC.

In its sample, this clonotype was seen many times. The chain combines TRBV20-1 with TRBJ2-4, with 16 bases that match TRBD2. The CDR3 runs to 17 residues. J was trimmed by 7 bases and V by 0 bases; bases with no gene match: 6. In germline, CDR1 is DFQATT, CDR2 SNEGSKA (reference sequence). The CDR3 DNA reads as TGCAGTGCTAGAGACGGGACTAGCGGGAGGGCCTGGAACATTCAGTACTTC. It yields the protein CSARDGTSGRAWNIQYF.